The rows below give T cell receptor beta chains drawn from one sample of a study of PD-1 blockade in classical Hodgkin lymphoma. The protocol was immunoSEQ multiplex PCR, while the TCRdb copy is restricted to in-frame clones and leaves out a portion. The repertoire holds 4,000 to 6,000 clones, with around 87% as singletons. Sequenced material: CD8+ T cells from blood. Receptors originate from a human donor with classical Hodgkin lymphoma. CDR3s include the opening cysteine and the closing phenylalanine or tryptophan. The D gene is left open where the match is weak.

j_gene,d_gene,v_gene,CDR3nt,CDR3aa
TRBJ2-7,-,TRBV28,TGTGCCAGCAGTTTGAGGGGCCCGGGCATGTACGAGCAGTACTTC,CASSLRGPGMYEQYF
TRBJ1-6,-,TRBV5-1,TGCGCCAGCAGCTTACGAGGGGCATCATATAATTCACCCCTCCACTTT,CASSLRGASYNSPLHF
TRBJ2-2,-,TRBV2,TGTGCCAGCAGTGAGCTACCCGGGACGGTGAACACCGGGGAGCTGTTTTTT,CASSELPGTVNTGELFF
TRBJ2-1,TRBD1,TRBV28,TGTGCCAGCAGTTTGGCAGGGGGCTCCTACAATGAGCAGTTCTTC,CASSLAGGSYNEQFF
TRBJ1-1,-,TRBV5-5,TGTGCCAGCAGCTTCCCGCTGTGGGCTGAAGCTTTCTTT,CASSFPLWAEAFF
TRBJ2-1,-,TRBV7-9,TGTGCCAGCAGCTTAGCGAGGGGGACCCGCTCCTACAATGAGCAGTTCTTC,CASSLARGTRSYNEQFF
TRBJ2-7,-,TRBV7-2,TGTGCCAGCAGCCGTCCGGGACATACAACCTACGAGCAGTACTTC,CASSRPGHTTYEQYF
TRBJ2-7,TRBD1,TRBV2,TGTGCCAGCGACCCGTCCCGGGACAGGGGTGAGCAGTACTTC,CASDPSRDRGEQYF
TRBJ2-5,TRBD2,TRBV9,TGTGCCAGCAGCGCCTGGGGAGGGACTGCCGTGAAAGAGACCCAGTACTTC,CASSAWGGTAVKETQYF
TRBJ2-7,TRBD2,TRBV12-5,TGTGCTAGTGGTTTCCCGGGAGGCCCAGACCCCCATCACTGGTACTTC,CASGFPGGPDPHHWYF
TRBJ2-3,TRBD2,TRBV9,TGTGCCAGCAGCCTTCCCCGGGGGGGCGGCACAGATACGCAGTATTTT,CASSLPRGGGTDTQYF
TRBJ1-1,-,TRBV7-3,TGTGCCAGCAGCTTATCGGCAGGGCTGATCACTGAAGCTTTCTTT,CASSLSAGLITEAFF
TRBJ2-7,TRBD2,TRBV6-5,TGTGCCAGCAGTTCAGGGACTAGTTCGGGATACGAGCAGTACTTC,CASSSGTSSGYEQYF
TRBJ1-6,-,TRBV27,TGTGCCAGCAGTTTACAGGGAGTATCCTATAATTCACCCCTCCACTTT,CASSLQGVSYNSPLHF
TRBJ2-1,TRBD2,TRBV5-1,TGCGCCAGCAGCTTGCGCGGGGGGATCAATGAGCAGTTCTTC,CASSLRGGINEQFF
TRBJ1-1,TRBD1,TRBV20-1,TGCAGTGCTACAGGGGGGACTGAAGCTTTCTTT,CSATGGTEAFF
TRBJ1-5,-,TRBV5-6,TGTGCCAGCAGCGACGGCAATCAGCCCCAGCATTTT,CASSDGNQPQHF
TRBJ1-4,-,TRBV9,TGTGCCAGCAGCGTAGCGGGCGCGGCTAATGAAAAACTGTTTTTT,CASSVAGAANEKLFF
TRBJ1-3,-,TRBV4-3,TGCGCCAGCAGCCAAGATGTAACTAGCTCTGGAAACACCATATATTTT,CASSQDVTSSGNTIYF
TRBJ2-7,TRBD1,TRBV10-3,TGTGCCATCAGGGAGACAGGGCATGGGGGCGAGCAGTACTTC,CAIRETGHGGEQYF
TRBJ2-7,-,TRBV7-6,TGTGCCAGCAGCCTCACGGACGTCTACGAGCAGTACTTC,CASSLTDVYEQYF
TRBJ1-3,-,TRBV10-3,TGTGCCATCAGTGACGAACCCTCTGGAAACACCATATATTTT,CAISDEPSGNTIYF
TRBJ2-2,-,TRBV6-5,TGTGCCAGCAGTTACGCGAACACCGGGGAGCTGTTTTTT,CASSYANTGELFF
TRBJ2-5,TRBD2,TRBV4-3,TGCGCCAGCAGCCAAGAAGGTACTAGCGGGAGGGCCGGGAAAGAGACCCAGTACTTC,CASSQEGTSGRAGKETQYF
TRBJ1-6,-,TRBV5-8,TGTGCCAGCAGCCCGCCCCCAGATTCACCCCTCCACTTT,CASSPPPDSPLHF
TRBJ1-5,TRBD1,TRBV2,TGTGCCAGCAGGGACCGGGACAGCTATCAGCCCCAGCATTTT,CASRDRDSYQPQHF
TRBJ2-7,TRBD1,TRBV4-2,TGTGCCAGCAGCCAAGAAGGGGGCCGGGACGAGCAGTACTTC,CASSQEGGRDEQYF
TRBJ1-5,-,TRBV28,TGTGCCAGCAGTTTGGGGAACAGTAACAATCAGCCCCAGCATTTT,CASSLGNSNNQPQHF
TRBJ2-7,-,TRBV4-1,TGCGCCAGCAGCCAAGAACCGCTAGGAAGCGACGAGCAGTACTTC,CASSQEPLGSDEQYF
TRBJ2-7,TRBD1,TRBV5-6,TGTGCCAGCAGCCTAGGGACAGGGGAAGGTCACGAGCAGTACTTC,CASSLGTGEGHEQYF
TRBJ1-2,-,TRBV28,TGTGCCAGCAGTTATACCCTCCGGGACACTCGGATGTTTGGGAACTATGGCTACACCTTC,CASSYTLRDTRMFGNYGYTF
TRBJ2-7,TRBD2,TRBV7-2,TGTGCCAGCAGCCCTGGACTAGGAGGTGCGGGGGAGCAGTACTTC,CASSPGLGGAGEQYF